This T cell receptor (beta chain) was obtained from a study of T cells in Graves' hyperthyroidism and ophthalmopathy. Study as a whole: The blood sample was taken at first diagnosis, before treatment began. Study-wide findings and caveats: Ophthalmopathy prediction by the model preceded onset by a median roughly 6 months. In the blood, most expanded thyroid clonotypes above 0.001 appeared as well.

The source material, RNA transcripts, was used to amplify TCR beta CDR3 regions. First-round RT-PCR of the TCR CDR3 relied on the HTBI primer set. TCRdb redid the calling of the multiplex PCR reads with MiXCR, one entry per CDR3 protein. The sample holds about 480,000 distinct CDR3 sequences, less than 25% seen once. Concerning this clonotype itself: Its antigen is still unknown. Being one base from a much bigger clone, this may be a read error. The conserved final phenylalanine or tryptophan is absent from the CDR3, which likely points to a read error.

The sequenced material came from blood. The sequence was collected from a woman in her 70s with Graves' ophthalmopathy.

The chain's CDR3 is CASSLMGRRNTGELFL. The DNA for the CDR3 is TGTGCCAGCAGTTTAATGGGACGGAGGAACACCGGGGAGCTGTTTCTT. The rearrangement links TRBV28 to TRBJ2-2, with D possibly being TRBD1 or TRBD2 (5 bases each). Looked up from germline, CDR1 is MDHEN and CDR2 is SYDVKM. The V and J ends lost 2 bases and 1 base respectively, with 11 bases between them. The CDR3 contains 16 residues.